Described below is a single TCR beta chain sequence and its context. The antigen is unknown. The sample comes from a study of CD8 T cells in ankylosing spondylitis. Study results and limitations: With a CD8+ phenotype, disease-linked clones were relatively rare in peripheral blood. A TCR beta motif of 8 or 9 highly homologous variants appeared characteristic of ankylosing spondylitis blood.

One entry per CDR3 protein, called by TCRdb with MiXCR from the 5' RACE reads. The sample includes 500,000 or so distinct CDR3 sequences, roughly 5.3% of them seen just once. V lost 4 bases and J 0 bases, leaving 13 bases between the germline ends. The CDR3 runs 16 residues. The germline CDR1 and CDR2 sequences are LGHDT and YNNKEL (reference sequence). The specimen sequenced was blood, either unsorted or a sorted T cell fraction (not recorded which). This clonotype was sampled from a male donor with ankylosing spondylitis. The V call is TRBV3-1, the J call TRBJ2-1; possibly TRBD1 for D (5 bases). The CDR3: CASSPRGFDSYNEQFF. CDR3 sequence (DNA): TGTGCCAGCAGCCCTAGGGGATTCGACTCCTACAATGAGCAGTTCTTC.